The 26 T cell receptor beta chains given below trace back to one sample, sequenced in a study of beta chain features in type 1 diabetes. Study results and limitations: Researchers report that Type 1 diabetes patients had moderately but significantly shorter TCRB CDR3s across all four CD4+ subsets.

All of the isolated RNA was reverse transcribed, so expressed TCRB transcripts were sequenced. Method: immunoSEQ multiplex PCR; TCRdb's copy keeps in-frame clones and lacks some. This table has 300,000 to 350,000 clones, 7% to 10% appearing once. Which antigens these TCRs recognize remains unknown. The sequencing input was central memory CD4+ T cells from blood. These receptors were taken from a young man with type 1 diabetes.

The chain is built from TRBV7-2 and TRBJ2-1; 8 positions match TRBD2. V shed 5 bases and J 7 bases; nucleotides not matched to a gene: 10. CDR3 size: 15 residues. Germline-derived CDR1 and CDR2 are SGHTA and FQGNSA. The CDR3 protein is CASSPTSGYGNEQFF. The CDR3 coding sequence is TGTGCCAGCAGCCCTACTAGCGGCTACGGGAATGAGCAGTTCTTC.

This chain uses TRBV7-9 with TRBJ1-3; D uncertain. The CDR3 consists of 12 residues. Germline V CDR1 and CDR2: SEHNR, FQNEAQ (reference sequence). The V end lost 3 bases, the J end lost 3 bases, and 3 bases lay between the germline ends. Written as DNA, the CDR3 is TGTGCCAGCAGCTTGAATGGAAACACCATATATTTT. Protein: CASSLNGNTIYF.

V is TRBV7-2 and J is TRBJ2-1; D is possibly TRBD1 (7 bases). V was shortened by 6 bases and J by 5 bases, with 14 bases between the two germline ends. The CDR3 has 14 residues. Germline loops: CDR1 SGHTA, CDR2 FQGNSA. CDR3 nucleotides: TGTGCCAGCAGTCCAGGCAGGGGGGACAATGAGCAGTTCTTC. Residues: CASSPGRGDNEQFF. Using reference TRBV7-2 and TRBJ2-1 for the parts outside the CDR3, the full variable domain is GAGVSQSPSNKVTEKGKDVELRCDPISGHTALYWYRQSLGQGLEFLIYFQGNSAPDKSGLPSDRFSAERTGGSVSTLTIQRTQQEDSAVYLCASSPGRGDNEQFFGPGTRLTVL.

The chain is built from TRBV9 and TRBJ2-7; possible D gene TRBD1, 5 bases. Between the trimmed V and J ends, which lost 4 bases and 0 bases, there was a span of 14 bases. Germline V lookup: CDR1 SGDLS, CDR2 YYNGEE. This CDR3 is built from 15 residues. CDR3 loop: CASSISLDTSYEQYF. The CDR3 nucleotides read TGTGCCAGCAGCATTTCCCTGGACACCTCCTACGAGCAGTACTTC.

This clone was recorded at least ten times. The chain uses TRBV29-1 and TRBJ2-3, with TRBD2 identical over 13 bases. V gave up 6 bases and J gave up 1 base; unmatched junction bases: 7. The CDR3 loop spans 16 amino acids. From germline, CDR1 is SQVTM and CDR2 ANQGSEA. The CDR3 sequence: CSVATGTSGGTDTQYF. DNA for the CDR3: TGCAGCGTCGCAACCGGGACTAGCGGGGGCACAGATACGCAGTATTTT.

This clone was seen only a few times. The V gene is TRBV11-2, the J gene TRBJ2-1; TRBD2 matches at 12 bases. Germline V gene data show CDR1 as SGHAT and CDR2 as FQNNGV. The CDR3 extends over 16 amino acids. V lost 3 bases to trimming and J lost 9 bases; unmatched junction nucleotides: 9. The CDR3 here is CASSFSLAGGLGEQFF. As DNA, the CDR3 is TGTGCCAGCAGCTTCTCCCTAGCGGGGGGGTTGGGTGAGCAGTTCTTC.

This clone was counted only a few times. This chain links TRBV7-2 with TRBJ2-3, with unresolved D. CDR1 and CDR2 (germline): SGHTA, FQGNSA. The CDR3 totals 14 residues. Trimming shortened V by 5 bases and J by 0 bases, and 9 bases separated the two germline ends. Here the CDR3 reads CASSQDPSTDTQYF. The CDR3 region has the DNA TGTGCCAGCAGCCAGGACCCCAGCACAGATACGCAGTATTTT.

This clone was observed a handful of times. The rearrangement uses TRBV9 and TRBJ2-1; D not certain. There are 13 residues in the CDR3. V gave up 0 bases and J gave up 8 bases, with 9 bases separating them. CDR1 and CDR2 from the germline V gene are SGDLS and YYNGEE. As DNA, the CDR3 is TGTGCCAGCAGCGTAGGGCCCCCCGATGAGCAGTTCTTC. It translates to CASSVGPPDEQFF.

The J gene is TRBJ2-5, the V gene TRBV7-9; TRBD2 matches 8 bases. Germline values: CDR1 SEHNR, CDR2 FQNEAQ (reference sequence). J gave up 4 bases and V 6 bases, and 4 bases lay outside the gene matches. The CDR3 loop spans 13 amino acids. In DNA, the CDR3 is TGTGCCAGCAGTCTTAGCGGGGTAGAGACCCAGTACTTC. Translation: CASSLSGVETQYF. Variable domain in full (rest from reference TRBV7-9 and TRBJ2-5): DTGVSQNPRHKITKRGQNVTFRCDPISEHNRLYWYRQTLGQGPEFLTYFQNEAQLEKSRLLSDRFSAERPKGSFSTLEIQRTEQGDSAMYLCASSLSGVETQYFGPGTRLLVL.

The chain couples TRBV7-9 to TRBJ1-6; D gene uncertain. Germline lookup yields CDR1 SEHNR and CDR2 FQNEAQ (reference sequence). Trimming left V 7 bases short and J 4 bases short, with 11 bases between. CDR3 size: 14 residues. The CDR3 protein is CASMVDGYNSPLHF. CDR3 bases: TGTGCCAGCATGGTGGACGGTTATAATTCACCCCTCCACTTT.

This chain uses TRBV21-1 with TRBJ2-4; the listed D gene, TRBD1, was not tested against the DNA. TRBV21-1 counts as a pseudogene. The length of the CDR3 is 18 residues. The chain's CDR3 is CASRRMSPGQVAKNIQYF. The DNA of the CDR3 is TGTGCCAGCAGACGAATGTCCCCTGGACAGGTAGCCAAAAACATTCAGTACTTC.

The DNA of the CDR3 is TGTGCCTGGAGTGCTTTAGGGGCGGAGAATTCACCCCTCCACTTT. This encodes CAWSALGAENSPLHF. The chain joins TRBV30 to TRBJ1-6; possibly TRBD1 for D (5 bases). The CDR3 spans 15 residues. Germline assignment: CDR1 GTSNPN and CDR2 SVGIG (reference sequence). Trimming removed 1 base at V and 7 bases at J, with 14 bases between.

V is TRBV7-2 and J is TRBJ1-1; 8 bases align to TRBD1. Germline-derived CDR1 and CDR2 are SGHTA and FQGNSA. V lost 3 bases, J lost 7 bases, and 4 bases stayed unmatched. The CDR3 consists of 13 residues. CDR3 DNA sequence: TGTGCCAGCAGCTTGACAGGGGAACATGAAGCTTTCTTT. It codes for CASSLTGEHEAFF.

The chain recombines TRBV19 with TRBJ1-2; the D gene is possibly TRBD1 (5 bases). CDR1 LNHDA and CDR2 SQIVND come from the germline V gene (reference sequence). Trimming took off 0 bases at V and 8 bases at J, with 13 bases between the two ends. The CDR3 is 14 amino acids. The CDR3 coding sequence is TGTGCCAGTAGTATAGAAGACCGCGGGGGAGGCTACACCTTC. Protein: CASSIEDRGGGYTF.

The chain uses TRBV29-1 and TRBJ1-2; D ambiguous. This CDR3 comprises 13 residues. The V gene lost 4 bases and the J gene lost 8 bases, with 17 bases spanning the gap. From germline, CDR1 is SQVTM and CDR2 ANQGSEA. CDR3: CSVVGGLGIGYTF. CDR3 coding DNA: TGCAGCGTTGTTGGAGGGCTCGGGATAGGCTACACCTTC.

The chain links TRBV4-3 to TRBJ1-2; D unresolved. The germline V gene encodes CDR1 LGHNA and CDR2 YSLEER. Trimming stripped 3 bases from V and 0 bases from J, with 8 bases between. The CDR3 runs 14 residues. The CDR3: CASSQQLSNYGYTF. The CDR3 nucleotides read TGCGCCAGCAGCCAGCAGCTATCTAACTATGGCTACACCTTC.

The chain couples TRBV7-2 to TRBJ1-2; D unclear. Germline V gene lookup returns CDR1 SGHTA and CDR2 FQGNSA. The CDR3 totals 14 residues. V was shortened by 3 bases and J by 1 base, with 9 bases between the two germline ends. The CDR3 spells CASSLEGYNYGYTF. The CDR3 nucleotides are TGTGCCAGCAGCTTGGAAGGGTATAACTATGGCTACACCTTC.

This clone appeared a few times. The J gene is TRBJ1-2, the V gene TRBV2; D is undetermined. The CDR3 runs 13 residues. The V and J ends lost 1 base and 4 bases respectively, with 7 bases between them. Germline V gene data show CDR1 as SNHLY and CDR2 as FYNNEI. The CDR3 nucleotides are TGTGCCAGCAGTGAAGGGGAGGGCTATGGCTACACCTTC. It encodes CASSEGEGYGYTF.

The genes are TRBV15 and TRBJ2-1; D is ambiguous. V lost 2 bases and J lost 8, with 4 bases in between. CDR3 length: 11 residues. Looked up from germline, CDR1 is LNHNV and CDR2 is YYDKDF (reference sequence). CDR3 region: CATSRSHEQFF. The CDR3 bases are TGTGCCACCAGCAGATCTCATGAGCAGTTCTTC. The entire variable domain, with the rest obtained from reference TRBV15 and TRBJ2-1, is as follows: DAMVIQNPRYQVTQFGKPVTLSCSQTLNHNVMYWYQQKSSQAPKLLFHYYDKDFNNEADTPDNFQSRRPNTSFCFLDIRSPGLGDTAMYLCATSRSHEQFFGPGTRLTVL.

This clone was counted only a few times. V usage is TRBV11-2 and J usage is TRBJ2-1; tentatively, D is TRBD1 (6 bases). Germline assignment: CDR1 SGHAT and CDR2 FQNNGV. Trimming left V 5 bases short and J 2 bases short, with 13 bases between. This CDR3 region has 15 residues. The CDR3 nucleotides are TGTGCCAGCAGCCGAACAGGGTGGACCTACAATGAGCAGTTCTTC. Residues: CASSRTGWTYNEQFF.

This chain joins TRBV7-9 and TRBJ2-5, with 11 nucleotides matching TRBD1. With 4 bases clipped from V and 5 bases from J, the junction kept 3 bases outside the gene matches. This CDR3 contains 14 residues. The V gene's germline CDR1 is SEHNR and CDR2 FQNEAQ (reference sequence). This chain's CDR3 is CASSSGQGAETQYF. The CDR3 DNA reads TGTGCCAGCAGCTCCGGACAGGGGGCCGAGACCCAGTACTTC.

V and J are TRBV4-3 and TRBJ1-5; weak D call: TRBD1 (6 bases). The ends were cut back, 0 bases at V and 7 bases at J, with 13 bases in the middle. This CDR3 is 15 amino acids long. Looked up from germline, CDR1 is LGHNA and CDR2 is YSLEER. The CDR3: CASSQDSRGGQPQHF. The DNA for the CDR3 is TGCGCCAGCAGCCAAGATAGCAGGGGAGGACAGCCCCAGCATTTT.

The V gene is TRBV2, the J gene TRBJ2-5, with 14 nucleotides matching TRBD2. The trim removed 4 bases at V and 7 bases at J, leaving 2 bases unmatched. This CDR3 has 14 amino acids. Germline lookup yields CDR1 SNHLY and CDR2 FYNNEI. CDR3 coding DNA: TGTGCCAGCAGTGGACTAGCGGGGGGGTGGACCCAGTACTTC. Translated: CASSGLAGGWTQYF.

The chain's CDR3 is CASRRYRRDQETQYF. The CDR3 DNA reads as TGTGCAAGTCGCCGATACAGGAGGGACCAAGAGACCCAGTACTTC. This sequence joins TRBV12-2 and TRBJ2-5; the table names TRBD2, a call not compared with the DNA. TRBV12-2 is listed as a pseudogene. The CDR3 is 15 amino acids.

The V and J genes are TRBV23-1 and TRBJ2-3; 7 bases line up with TRBD2. TRBV23-1 counts as an open reading frame of uncertain function. This CDR3 has 15 amino acids. V was pared by 7 bases and J by 5 bases, with 12 bases of the junction left unmatched. CDR3 DNA sequence: TGCGCCAGCATCGCCCGAGCGGGGCTAAAAGATACGCAGTATTTT. It specifies CASIARAGLKDTQYF.

This clone was recorded a few times. This rearrangement joins TRBV10-3 to TRBJ1-1; D gene uncertain. This CDR3 region has 15 residues. Trimming took 3 bases from V and 4 from J, leaving 15 bases between them. The germline gives CDR1 ENHRY, CDR2 SYGVKD. CDR3 residues: CAISEGWRISTEAFF. CDR3 coding DNA: TGTGCCATCAGTGAAGGTTGGCGGATAAGCACTGAAGCTTTCTTT.